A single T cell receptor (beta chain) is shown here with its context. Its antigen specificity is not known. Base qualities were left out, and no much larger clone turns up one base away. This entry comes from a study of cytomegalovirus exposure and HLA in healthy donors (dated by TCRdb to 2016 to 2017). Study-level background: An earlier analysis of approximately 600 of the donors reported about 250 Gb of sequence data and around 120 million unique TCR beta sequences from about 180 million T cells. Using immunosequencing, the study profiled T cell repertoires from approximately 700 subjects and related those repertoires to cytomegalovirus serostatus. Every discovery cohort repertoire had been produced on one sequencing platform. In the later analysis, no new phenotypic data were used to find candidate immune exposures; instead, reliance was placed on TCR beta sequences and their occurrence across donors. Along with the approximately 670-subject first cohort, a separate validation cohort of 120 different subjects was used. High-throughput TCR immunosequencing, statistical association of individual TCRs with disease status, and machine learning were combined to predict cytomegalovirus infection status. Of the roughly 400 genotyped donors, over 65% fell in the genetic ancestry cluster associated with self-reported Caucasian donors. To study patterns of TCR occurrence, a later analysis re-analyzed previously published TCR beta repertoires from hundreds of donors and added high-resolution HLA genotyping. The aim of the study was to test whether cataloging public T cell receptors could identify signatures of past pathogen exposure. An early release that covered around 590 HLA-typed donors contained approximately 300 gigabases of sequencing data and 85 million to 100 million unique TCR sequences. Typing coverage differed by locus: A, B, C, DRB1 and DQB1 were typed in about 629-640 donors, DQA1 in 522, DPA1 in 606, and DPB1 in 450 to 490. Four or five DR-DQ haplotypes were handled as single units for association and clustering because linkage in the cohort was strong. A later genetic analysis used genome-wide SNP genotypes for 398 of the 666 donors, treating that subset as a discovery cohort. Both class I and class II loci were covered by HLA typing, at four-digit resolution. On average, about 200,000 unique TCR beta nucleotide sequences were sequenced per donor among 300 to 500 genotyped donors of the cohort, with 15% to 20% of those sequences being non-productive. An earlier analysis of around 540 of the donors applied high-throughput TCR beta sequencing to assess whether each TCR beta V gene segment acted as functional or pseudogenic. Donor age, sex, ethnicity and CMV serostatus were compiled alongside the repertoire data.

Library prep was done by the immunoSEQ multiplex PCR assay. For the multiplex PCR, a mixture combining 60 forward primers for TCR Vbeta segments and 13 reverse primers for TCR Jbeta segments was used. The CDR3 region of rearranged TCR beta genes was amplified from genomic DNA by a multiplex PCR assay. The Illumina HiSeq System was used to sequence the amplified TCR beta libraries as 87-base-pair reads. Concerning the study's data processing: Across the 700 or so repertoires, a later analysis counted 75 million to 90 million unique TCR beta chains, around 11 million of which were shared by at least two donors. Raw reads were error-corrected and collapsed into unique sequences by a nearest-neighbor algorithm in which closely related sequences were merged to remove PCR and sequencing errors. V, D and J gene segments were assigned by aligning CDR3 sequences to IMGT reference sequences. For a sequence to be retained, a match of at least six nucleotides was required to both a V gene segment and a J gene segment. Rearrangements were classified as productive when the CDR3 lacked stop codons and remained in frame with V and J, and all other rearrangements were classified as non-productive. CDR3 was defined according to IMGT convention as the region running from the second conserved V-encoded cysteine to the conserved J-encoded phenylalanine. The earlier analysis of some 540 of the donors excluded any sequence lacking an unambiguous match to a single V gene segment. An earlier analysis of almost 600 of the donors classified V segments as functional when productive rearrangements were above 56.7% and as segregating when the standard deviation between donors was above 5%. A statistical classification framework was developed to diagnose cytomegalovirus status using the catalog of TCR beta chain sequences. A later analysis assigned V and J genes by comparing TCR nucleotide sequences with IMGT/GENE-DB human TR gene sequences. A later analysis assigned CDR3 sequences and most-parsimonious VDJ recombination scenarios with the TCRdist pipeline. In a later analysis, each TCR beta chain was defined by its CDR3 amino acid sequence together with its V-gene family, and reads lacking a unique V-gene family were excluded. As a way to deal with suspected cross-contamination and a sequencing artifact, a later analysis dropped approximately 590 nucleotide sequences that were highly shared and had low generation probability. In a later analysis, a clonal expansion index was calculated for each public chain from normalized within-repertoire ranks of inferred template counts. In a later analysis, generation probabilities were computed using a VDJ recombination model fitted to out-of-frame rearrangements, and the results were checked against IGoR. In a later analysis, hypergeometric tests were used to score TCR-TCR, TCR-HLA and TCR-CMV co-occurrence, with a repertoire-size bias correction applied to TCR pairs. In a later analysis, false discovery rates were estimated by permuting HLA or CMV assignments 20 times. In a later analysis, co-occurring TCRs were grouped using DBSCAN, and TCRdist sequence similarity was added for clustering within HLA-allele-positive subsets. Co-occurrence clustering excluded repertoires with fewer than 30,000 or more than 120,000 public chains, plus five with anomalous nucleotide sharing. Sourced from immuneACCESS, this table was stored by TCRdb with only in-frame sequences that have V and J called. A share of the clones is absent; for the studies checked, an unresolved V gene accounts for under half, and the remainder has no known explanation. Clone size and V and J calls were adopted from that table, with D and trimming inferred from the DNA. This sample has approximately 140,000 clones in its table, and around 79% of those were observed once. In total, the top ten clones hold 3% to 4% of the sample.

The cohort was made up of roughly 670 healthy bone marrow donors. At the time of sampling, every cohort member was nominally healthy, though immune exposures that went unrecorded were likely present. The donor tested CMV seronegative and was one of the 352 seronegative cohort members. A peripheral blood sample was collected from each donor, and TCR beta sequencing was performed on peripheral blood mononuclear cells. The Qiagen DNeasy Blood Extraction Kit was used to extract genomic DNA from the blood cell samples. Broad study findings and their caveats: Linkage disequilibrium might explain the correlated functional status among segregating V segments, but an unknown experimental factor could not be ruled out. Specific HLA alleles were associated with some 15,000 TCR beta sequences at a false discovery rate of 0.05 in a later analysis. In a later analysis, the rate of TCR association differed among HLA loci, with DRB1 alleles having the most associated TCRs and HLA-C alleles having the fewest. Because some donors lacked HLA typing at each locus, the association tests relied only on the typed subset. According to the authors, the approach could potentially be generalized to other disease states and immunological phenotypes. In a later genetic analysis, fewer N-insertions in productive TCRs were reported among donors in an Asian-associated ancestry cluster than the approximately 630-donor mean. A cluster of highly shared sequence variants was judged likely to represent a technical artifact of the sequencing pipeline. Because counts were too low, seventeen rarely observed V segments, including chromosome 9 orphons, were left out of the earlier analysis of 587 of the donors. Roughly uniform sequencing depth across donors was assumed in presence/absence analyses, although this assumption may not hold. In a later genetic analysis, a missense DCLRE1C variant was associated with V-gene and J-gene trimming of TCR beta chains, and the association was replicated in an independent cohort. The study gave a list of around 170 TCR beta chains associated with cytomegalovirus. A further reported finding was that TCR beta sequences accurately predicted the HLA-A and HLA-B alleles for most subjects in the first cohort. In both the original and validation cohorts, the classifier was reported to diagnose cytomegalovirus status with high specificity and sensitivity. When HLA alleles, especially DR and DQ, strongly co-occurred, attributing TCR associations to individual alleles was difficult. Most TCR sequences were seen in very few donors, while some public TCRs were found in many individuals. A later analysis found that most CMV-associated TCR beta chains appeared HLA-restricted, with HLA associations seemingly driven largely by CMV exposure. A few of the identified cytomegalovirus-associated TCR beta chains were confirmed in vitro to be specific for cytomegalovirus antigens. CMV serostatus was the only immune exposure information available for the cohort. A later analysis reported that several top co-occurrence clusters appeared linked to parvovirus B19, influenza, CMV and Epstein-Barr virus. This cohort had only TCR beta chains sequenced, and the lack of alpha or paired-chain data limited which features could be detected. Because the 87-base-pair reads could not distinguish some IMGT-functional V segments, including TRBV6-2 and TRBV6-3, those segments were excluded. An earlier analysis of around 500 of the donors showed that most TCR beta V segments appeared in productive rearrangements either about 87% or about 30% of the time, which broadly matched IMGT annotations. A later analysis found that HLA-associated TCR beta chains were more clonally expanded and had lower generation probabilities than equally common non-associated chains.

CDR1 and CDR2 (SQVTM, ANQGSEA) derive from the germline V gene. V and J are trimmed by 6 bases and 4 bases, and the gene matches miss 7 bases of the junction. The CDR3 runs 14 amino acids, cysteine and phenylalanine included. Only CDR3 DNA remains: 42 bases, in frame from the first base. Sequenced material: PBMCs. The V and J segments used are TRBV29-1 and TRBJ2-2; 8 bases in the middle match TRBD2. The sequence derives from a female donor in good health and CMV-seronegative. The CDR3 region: CSVGRGVGTGELFF. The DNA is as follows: TGCAGCGTCGGGAGGGGGGTTGGCACCGGGGAGCTGTTTTTT.